This is a list of T cell receptor beta chains from one sample in a study of T cells after yellow fever vaccination. MiXCR, applied by TCRdb to the 5' RACE reads, yields one record per CDR3 protein. Among fewer than 400,000 distinct CDR3 sequences listed, 6.2% were seen once. Material: PBMCs, obtained 5 days after the yellow fever booster vaccination. The source is a young man who received the YFV17D yellow fever vaccine. The CDR3 runs from the conserved cysteine through the conserved F or W. A D gene is named only where the DNA matches it firmly. Clone size appears in some rows only: once, few, many, or a class for an expanded clone.

d_gene	j_gene	abundance	v_gene	CDR3nt	CDR3aa
-	TRBJ2-3	many	TRBV5-1	TGCGCCAGCAGCTTCGGGACTTTACTGGATACGCAGTATTTT	CASSFGTLLDTQYF
TRBD2	TRBJ2-1	-	TRBV15	TGTGCCACCAGCAGAGCCCTAGCGGGCTGGGATGAGCAGTTCTTC	CATSRALAGWDEQFF
TRBD2	TRBJ2-3	-	TRBV28	TGTGCCAGCCTCCGGGACTACGGAGGCACAGATACGCAGTATTTT	CASLRDYGGTDTQYF
TRBD2	TRBJ2-3	few	TRBV18	TGTGCCAGCTCACCCCAGGGACTAGCCGTAGGTGCTGATACGCAGTATTTT	CASSPQGLAVGADTQYF
TRBD1	TRBJ2-3	-	TRBV20-1	TGCAGTCCTAAGAGCCGGGACAGGGGAGTCGGCACAGATACGCAGTATTTT	CSPKSRDRGVGTDTQYF
TRBD2	TRBJ2-3	many	TRBV20-1	TGCAGTGCAACCCTTCTCGCGGGAGCAGGACAAGATACGCAGTATTTT	CSATLLAGAGQDTQYF
-	TRBJ1-1	many	TRBV4-3	TGCGCCAGCAGCCAGTTTGGGAACACTGAAGCTTTCTTT	CASSQFGNTEAFF
-	TRBJ1-3	many	TRBV5-1	TGCGCCAGCAGCCCCTTTGGGGACTCTGGAAACACCATATATTTT	CASSPFGDSGNTIYF
-	TRBJ2-7	few	TRBV14	TGTGCCAGCAGCCCTTTCCCCGAGTACGAGCAGTACTTC	CASSPFPEYEQYF
TRBD1	TRBJ2-5	-	TRBV5-1	TGCGCCAGCAGCGAGGGGACAGGGGCCCAAGAGACCCAGTACTTC	CASSEGTGAQETQYF
TRBD1	TRBJ2-6	-	TRBV19	TGTGCCAGTAGTATTTTTTCCCAAACAGGGGGAAGGGTTGGGGCCAACGTCCTGACTTTC	CASSIFSQTGGRVGANVLTF
-	TRBJ2-3	-	TRBV12-3/TRBV12-4	TGTGCCAGCAGTACCGCCTTCACAGATACGCAGTATTTT	CASSTAFTDTQYF
TRBD1	TRBJ2-7	few	TRBV20-1	TGCAGTGCTGTTCCAGGGGGTGCAATCTACGAGCAGTACTTC	CSAVPGGAIYEQYF
TRBD2	TRBJ2-1	-	TRBV4-2	TGTGCCAGCAGCCAGACTAGCGGGAGGCGGAGCTCCTACAATGAGCAGTTCTTC	CASSQTSGRRSSYNEQFF
TRBD2	TRBJ2-3	many	TRBV5-5	TGTGCCAGCAGCACGAGCGGGGAAGCGACGCAGTATTTT	CASSTSGEATQYF
TRBD1	TRBJ1-5	-	TRBV19	TGTGCCAGTAGTAAACAGGGGAGTGCCAATCAGCCCCAGCATTTT	CASSKQGSANQPQHF